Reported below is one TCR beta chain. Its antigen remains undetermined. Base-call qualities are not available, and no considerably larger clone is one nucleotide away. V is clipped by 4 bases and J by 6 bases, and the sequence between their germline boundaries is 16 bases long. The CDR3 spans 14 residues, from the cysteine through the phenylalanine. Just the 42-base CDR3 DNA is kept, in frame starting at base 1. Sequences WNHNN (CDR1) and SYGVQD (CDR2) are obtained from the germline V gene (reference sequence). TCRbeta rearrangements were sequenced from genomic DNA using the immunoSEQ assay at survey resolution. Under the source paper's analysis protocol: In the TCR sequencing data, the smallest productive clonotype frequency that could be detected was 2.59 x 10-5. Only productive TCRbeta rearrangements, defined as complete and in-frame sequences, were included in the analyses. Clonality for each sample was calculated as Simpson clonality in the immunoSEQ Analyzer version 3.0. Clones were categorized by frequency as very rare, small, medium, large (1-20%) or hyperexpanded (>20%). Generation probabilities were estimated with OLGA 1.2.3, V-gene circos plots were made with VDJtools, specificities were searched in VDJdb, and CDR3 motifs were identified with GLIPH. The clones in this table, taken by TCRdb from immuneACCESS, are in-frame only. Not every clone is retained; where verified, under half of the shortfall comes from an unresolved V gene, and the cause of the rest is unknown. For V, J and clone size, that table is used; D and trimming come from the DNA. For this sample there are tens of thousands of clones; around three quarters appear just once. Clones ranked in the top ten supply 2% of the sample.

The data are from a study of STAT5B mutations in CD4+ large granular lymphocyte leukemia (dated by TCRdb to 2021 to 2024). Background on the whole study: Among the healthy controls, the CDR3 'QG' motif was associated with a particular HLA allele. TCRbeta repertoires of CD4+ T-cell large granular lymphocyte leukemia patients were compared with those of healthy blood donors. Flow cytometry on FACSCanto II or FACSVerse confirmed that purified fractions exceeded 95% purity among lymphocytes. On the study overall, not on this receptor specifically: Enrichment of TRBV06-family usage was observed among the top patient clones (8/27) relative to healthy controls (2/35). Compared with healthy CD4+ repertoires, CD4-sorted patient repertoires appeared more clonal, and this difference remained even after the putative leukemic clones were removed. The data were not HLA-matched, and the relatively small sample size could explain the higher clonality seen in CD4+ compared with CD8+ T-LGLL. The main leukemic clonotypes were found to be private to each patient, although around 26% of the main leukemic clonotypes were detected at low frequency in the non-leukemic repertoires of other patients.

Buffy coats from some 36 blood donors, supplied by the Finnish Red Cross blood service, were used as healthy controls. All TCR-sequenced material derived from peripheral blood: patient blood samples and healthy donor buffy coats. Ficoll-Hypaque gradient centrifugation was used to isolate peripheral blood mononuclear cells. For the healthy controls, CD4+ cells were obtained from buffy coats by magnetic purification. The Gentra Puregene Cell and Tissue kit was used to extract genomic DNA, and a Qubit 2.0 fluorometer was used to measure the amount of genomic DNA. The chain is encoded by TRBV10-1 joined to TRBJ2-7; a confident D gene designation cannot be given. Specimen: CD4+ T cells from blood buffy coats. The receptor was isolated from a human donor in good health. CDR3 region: CASSALGTVCEQYF. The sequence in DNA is TGCGCCAGCAGTGCCCTAGGAACGGTTTGCGAGCAGTACTTC.